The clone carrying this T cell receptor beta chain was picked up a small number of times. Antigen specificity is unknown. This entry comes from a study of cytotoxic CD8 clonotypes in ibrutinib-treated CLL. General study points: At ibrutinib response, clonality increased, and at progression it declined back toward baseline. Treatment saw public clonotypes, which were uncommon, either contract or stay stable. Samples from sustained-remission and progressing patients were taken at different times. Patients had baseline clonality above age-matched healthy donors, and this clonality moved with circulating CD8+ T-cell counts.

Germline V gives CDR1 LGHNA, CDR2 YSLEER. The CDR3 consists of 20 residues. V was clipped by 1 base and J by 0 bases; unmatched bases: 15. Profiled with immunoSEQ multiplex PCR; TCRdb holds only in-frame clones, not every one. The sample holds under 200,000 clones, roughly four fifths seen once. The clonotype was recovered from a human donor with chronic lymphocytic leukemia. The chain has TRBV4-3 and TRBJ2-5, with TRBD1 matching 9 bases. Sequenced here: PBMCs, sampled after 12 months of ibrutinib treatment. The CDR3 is CASSQAGARQGGEHQETQYF. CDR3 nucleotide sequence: TGCGCCAGCAGCCAAGCGGGTGCGCGACAGGGGGGTGAACACCAAGAGACCCAGTACTTC.